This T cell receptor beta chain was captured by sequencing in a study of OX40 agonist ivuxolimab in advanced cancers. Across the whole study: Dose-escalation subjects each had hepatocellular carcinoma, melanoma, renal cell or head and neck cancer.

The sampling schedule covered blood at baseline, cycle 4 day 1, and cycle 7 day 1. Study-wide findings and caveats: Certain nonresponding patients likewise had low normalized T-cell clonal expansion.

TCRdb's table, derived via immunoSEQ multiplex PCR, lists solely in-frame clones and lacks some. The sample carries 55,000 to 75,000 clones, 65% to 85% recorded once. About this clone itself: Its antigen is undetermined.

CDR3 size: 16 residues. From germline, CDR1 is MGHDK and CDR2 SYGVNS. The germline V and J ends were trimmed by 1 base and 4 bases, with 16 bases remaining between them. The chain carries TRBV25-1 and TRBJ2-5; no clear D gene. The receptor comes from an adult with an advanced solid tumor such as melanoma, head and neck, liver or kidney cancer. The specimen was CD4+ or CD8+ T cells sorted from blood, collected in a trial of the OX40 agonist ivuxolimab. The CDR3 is CASSELGRGIRETQYF. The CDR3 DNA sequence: TGTGCCAGCAGTGAATTAGGCAGAGGAATAAGAGAGACCCAGTACTTC.